This paragraph reports one TCR beta chain. This sample was included in a study of blood T cell repertoires in COVID-19. This table comes from immunoSEQ multiplex PCR, and its TCRdb copy is limited to in-frame clones, with some not included. The sample yields fewer than 400,000 clones, 90% seen once. Trimming cost V 2 bases and J 1 base, with 14 bases left between them. This CDR3 spans 16 amino acids. Germline V CDR1 and CDR2: LGHNA, YSLEER. Specimen: PBMCs or T cells enriched from blood (not recorded which). J is TRBJ1-2 and V is TRBV4-3; perhaps TRBD1 as D (6 bases). The clonotype originates from a woman aged 25 to 39 who had been exposed to COVID-19. The CDR3 protein is CASSQYAQQGNYGYTF. CDR3 DNA: TGCGCCAGCAGCCAATATGCTCAACAGGGTAACTATGGCTACACCTTC.